This T cell receptor (beta chain) emerged from a study of blood T cells in healthy people across ages. Each donor supplied approximately 10 milliliters of peripheral blood. For the second PCR, which ran for roughly 7 to 11 cycles, a sample-barcoded 5' primer and a J-beta primer mix were used. TCRdb re-called the 5' RACE reads with MiXCR, one entry per CDR3 protein. In the table there are hundreds of thousands of distinct CDR3 sequences, more than 50% of which are singletons. Germline V gene lookup returns CDR1 SGHTS and CDR2 YDEGEE. CDR3 length: 16 residues. V gave up 4 bases and J gave up 2 bases, with 17 bases separating them. This clonotype has a handful of counts. Its antigen is unknown. Study findings and constraints: Getting older went along with TCR beta diversity per million T cells dropping roughly linearly.

This clonotype was sampled from a man aged 35-49 years in good health. The sequenced sample consisted of blood. This chain joins TRBV5-8 and TRBJ2-3, with a tentative D call TRBD1 (5 bases). The CDR3 DNA is TGTGCCAGCAGCCATCCTGACAGCCGGCCCACAGATACGCAGTATTTT. It yields the protein CASSHPDSRPTDTQYF.